The source of this T cell receptor (beta chain) is a study of monozygotic twins with inflammatory bowel disease. Notes on the study in general: Other individuals had fewer clonotypes in common with IBD patients than with healthy twins, especially with disease activity. Healthy co-twins had higher TCRbeta inverse Simpson diversity than their IBD twins. Background noise in patient repertoires may stem from differing immunosuppressive treatments. Findings did not support one strong IBD-associated signal or clonotype.

TCRdb reworked the 5' RACE reads into one entry per CDR3 protein, no DNA. The data show around 380,000 distinct CDR3 sequences, and the top ten clones hold around 2.4%. The CDR3 extends over 14 amino acids. Per germline, CDR1 SGDLS and CDR2 YYNGEE. Regarding this clonotype: Its target is unknown.

The clonotype originates from a human donor with ulcerative colitis or Crohn's disease, or a healthy co-twin of an affected twin (not recorded which). The V gene is TRBV9, the J gene TRBJ2-4. The specimen was blood. CDR3 protein: CASSVMDGKNIQYF.